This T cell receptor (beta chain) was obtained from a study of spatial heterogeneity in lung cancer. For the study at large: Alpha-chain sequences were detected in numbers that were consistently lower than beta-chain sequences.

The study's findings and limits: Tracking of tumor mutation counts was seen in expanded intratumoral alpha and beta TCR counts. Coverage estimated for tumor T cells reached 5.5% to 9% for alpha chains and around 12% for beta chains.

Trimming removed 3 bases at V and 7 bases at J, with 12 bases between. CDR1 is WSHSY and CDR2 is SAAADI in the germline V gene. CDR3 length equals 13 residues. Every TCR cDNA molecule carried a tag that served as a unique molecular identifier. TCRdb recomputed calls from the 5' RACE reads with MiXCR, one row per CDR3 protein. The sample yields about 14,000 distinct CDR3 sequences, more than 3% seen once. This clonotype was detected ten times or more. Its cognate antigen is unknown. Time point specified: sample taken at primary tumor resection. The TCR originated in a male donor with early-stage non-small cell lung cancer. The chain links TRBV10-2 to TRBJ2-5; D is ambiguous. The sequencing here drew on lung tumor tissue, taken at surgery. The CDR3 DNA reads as TGCGCCAGCAGTGAATTGCGGCAAACGACCCAGTACTTC. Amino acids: CASSELRQTTQYF.